The 30 T cell receptor beta chains below all came from one sample that was sequenced in a study of graft-versus-host responses after intestinal transplantation. Their antigen targets remain unknown. The method was immunoSEQ multiplex PCR; TCRdb's version includes in-frame clones alone and lacks a portion of them. Of roughly 36,000 clones in the sample, around 96% are singletons; the top ten hold 0.22%. The sequenced sample was unstimulated CD8+ T cells sorted from spleen or lymph node cells, obtained before transplant. The receptors stem from a human donor who was the organ donor for an intestinal transplant.

This clone has a handful of counts. CDR3 coding DNA: TGTGCCAGCAGCCGCCCCCAGGGGGTTGGCTACAATGAGCAGTTCTTC. It codes for CASSRPQGVGYNEQFF. The chain recombines TRBV7-6 with TRBJ2-1, with 7 bases that match TRBD1. V dropped 5 bases and J dropped 3; count of bases not matched to a gene: 10. CDR1 and CDR2 (germline): SGHVS, FNYEAQ. The CDR3 runs 16 residues.

This rearrangement joins TRBV7-2 to TRBJ2-5; D is uncertain. This CDR3 has 18 amino acids. In germline, CDR1 is SGHTA, CDR2 FQGNSA. V dropped 2 bases and J dropped 0 bases, with 19 bases sitting between them. CDR3 sequence reads: CASSLQYGAGAYQETQYF. The CDR3, as DNA: TGTGCCAGCAGCTTACAGTACGGAGCAGGAGCGTACCAAGAGACCCAGTACTTC.

V usage is TRBV9 and J usage is TRBJ1-1; D perhaps matches TRBD1 (6 bases). Germline CDR1 SGDLS, CDR2 YYNGEE. The CDR3 is made up of 14 amino acids. With 6 bases removed from V and 5 bases from J, the gap between germline ends came to 17 bases. CDR3 residues: CASTRGPPGTEAFF. The CDR3 region has the DNA TGTGCCAGCACCAGGGGCCCCCCTGGGACTGAAGCTTTCTTT.

This clone was found once. The chain carries TRBV9 and TRBJ1-5; D not certain. Per germline, CDR1 SGDLS and CDR2 YYNGEE. V gave up 3 bases and J gave up 8 bases, with 12 bases separating them. This CDR3 spans 13 amino acids. CDR3 sequence: CASSASGGEPQHF. CDR3 coding DNA: TGTGCCAGCAGCGCCTCTGGCGGGGAGCCCCAGCATTTT.

This chain joins TRBV6-5 and TRBJ1-1; D is unresolved. Trimming cost V 6 bases and J 0 bases, with 11 bases left between them. The CDR3 loop spans 14 amino acids. CDR1 is MNHEY, CDR2 SVGAGI, per germline. The CDR3 loop reads CASSLYELNTEAFF. The CDR3 DNA reads as TGTGCCAGCAGCCTATATGAATTGAACACTGAAGCTTTCTTT.

V usage is TRBV19 and J usage is TRBJ1-6; 12 nucleotides match TRBD1. Trimming at V came to 6 bases and at J to 7 bases, leaving 13 bases not matched to a gene. The CDR3 is 18 amino acids. Per germline, CDR1 LNHDA and CDR2 SQIVND (reference sequence). DNA for the CDR3: TGTGCCAGTAGACCCGGGACAGGGGGCGAATTTGGGAATTCACCCCTCCACTTT. It translates to CASRPGTGGEFGNSPLHF.

This chain links TRBV4-1 with TRBJ2-1, with 9 bases aligning to TRBD2. The CDR3 sequence is 18 residues long. Germline trimming cut 0 bases from V and 6 bases from J; bases unmatched to any gene: 12. Germline V CDR1 and CDR2: MGHRA, YSYEKL. CDR3 region: CASSQDGGPLAGPNEQFF. The CDR3 nucleotides are TGCGCCAGCAGCCAAGATGGGGGACCCCTAGCGGGGCCCAATGAGCAGTTCTTC.

The gene calls are TRBV4-3 and TRBJ1-1, with D possibly TRBD1 on 6 matching bases. V lost 2 bases to trimming and J lost 3 bases, with 10 bases between them. The CDR3 is 14 residues long. Germline V gene sequence: CDR1 LGHNA, CDR2 YSLEER. The CDR3, as DNA: TGCGCCAGCAGCCAACAGACAGGATACACTGAAGCTTTCTTT. Its protein is CASSQQTGYTEAFF.

This chain joins TRBV7-9 and TRBJ1-5, with 8 bases matching TRBD1. Per the germline V gene, CDR1 is SEHNR and CDR2 is FQNEAQ (reference sequence). This CDR3 spans 15 amino acids. V shed 5 bases, J shed 6 bases, and the junction held 9 bases outside the gene matches. The CDR3 protein is CASSRTDREVQPQHF. Here the CDR3 DNA reads TGTGCCAGCAGCCGCACGGACAGGGAGGTTCAGCCCCAGCATTTT.

The J gene is TRBJ1-3, the V gene TRBV25-1, with 8 bases fitting TRBD1. Germline trimming cut 3 bases from V and 1 base from J; bases unmatched to any gene: 5. CDR3 size: 16 residues. Germline V gene data show CDR1 as MGHDK and CDR2 as SYGVNS. CDR3 sequence: CASSDGQGFSGNTIYF. The CDR3 DNA is TGTGCCAGCAGTGATGGACAGGGTTTTTCTGGAAACACCATATATTTT.

CDR3 sequence reads: CASSLGLAGERGPRNEQFF. CDR3 nucleotide sequence: TGTGCCAGCAGCTTAGGACTAGCGGGGGAAAGGGGGCCGAGGAATGAGCAGTTCTTC. The V and J genes are TRBV7-9 and TRBJ2-1; 12 bases match TRBD2. The CDR3 length is 19 residues. V trimming: 1 base; J trimming: 7 bases; junction bases outside the gene matches: 14. Germline lookup yields CDR1 SEHNR and CDR2 FQNEAQ (reference sequence). Using reference TRBV7-9 and TRBJ2-1 for the parts outside the CDR3, the full variable domain is DTGVSQNPRHKITKRGQNVTFRCDPISEHNRLYWYRQTLGQGPEFLTYFQNEAQLEKSRLLSDRFSAERPKGSFSTLEIQRTEQGDSAMYLCASSLGLAGERGPRNEQFFGPGTRLTVL.

This chain links TRBV10-3 with TRBJ2-1; TRBD2 agrees at 9 bases. CDR1 and CDR2 from the germline V gene are ENHRY and SYGVKD. The CDR3 runs 17 residues. V lost 5 bases, J lost 2 bases, and 10 bases stayed unmatched. CDR3 DNA sequence: TGTGCCATCAGTCCGGGGATAGCGGGGGAGACCTACAATGAGCAGTTCTTC. This encodes CAISPGIAGETYNEQFF.

The V and J genes are TRBV11-3 and TRBJ1-4; TRBD1 matches 9 bases. The CDR3 is 14 amino acids. The trim removed 8 bases at V and 6 bases at J, leaving 7 bases unmatched. Germline V gives CDR1 SGHNT, CDR2 YENEEA. CDR3 sequence (DNA): TGTGCCAGCGCCCTGGGACAGGGCTATGAAAAACTGTTTTTT. Protein product: CASALGQGYEKLFF.

The chain joins TRBV5-8 to TRBJ2-7, with 7 nucleotides matching TRBD1. The junction had 10 bases not matched to a gene; V was cut back by 5 bases and J by 2 bases. This CDR3 contains 15 residues. Germline lookup yields CDR1 SGHTS and CDR2 YDEGEE. The CDR3 DNA reads TGTGCCAGCAGAAAAGGACAGGAGGTTCCCTACGAGCAGTACTTC. Residues: CASRKGQEVPYEQYF.

V and J are TRBV6-6 and TRBJ2-7; D unresolved. Germline-derived CDR1 and CDR2 are MNHNY and SVGAGI (reference sequence). This CDR3 has 11 residues. V was trimmed by 5 bases and J by 6 bases, leaving 8 bases between them. DNA of the CDR3: TGTGCCAGCAGTGAAATGGCCGAGCAGTACTTC. Its translation is CASSEMAEQYF.

V is TRBV5-1 and J is TRBJ2-1; TRBD2 matches at 7 bases. The CDR3 has 17 amino acids. Unmatched junction bases numbered 14, after V lost 4 bases and J lost 4 bases. The germline V gene has CDR1 SGHRS and CDR2 YFSETQ. The CDR3, as DNA: TGCGCCAGCAGCCTGCCATCGGCAGGGAGGGTTTACAATGAGCAGTTCTTC. It is translated as CASSLPSAGRVYNEQFF. The full variable domain, its missing parts supplied by reference TRBV5-1 and TRBJ2-1, is KAGVTQTPRYLIKTRGQQVTLSCSPISGHRSVSWYQQTPGQGLQFLFEYFSETQRNKGNFPGRFSGRQFSNSRSEMNVSTLELGDSALYLCASSLPSAGRVYNEQFFGPGTRLTVL.

The chain is built from TRBV5-1 and TRBJ1-2, with a tentative D call TRBD1 (6 bases). This CDR3 has 16 residues. Trimming removed 0 bases at V and 0 bases at J, with 12 bases between. CDR1 and CDR2 from the germline V gene are SGHRS and YFSETQ. CDR3 coding DNA: TGCGCCAGCAGCTTGGGGGGGGCTCATCCTAACTATGGCTACACCTTC. Translated: CASSLGGAHPNYGYTF.

The chain combines TRBV15 with TRBJ2-3; D is unresolved. This CDR3 region has 12 residues. V gave up 0 bases and J gave up 9 bases, with 7 bases separating them. Germline values: CDR1 LNHNV, CDR2 YYDKDF (reference sequence). The chain's CDR3 is CATSREGSTQYF. The CDR3 nucleotides read TGTGCCACCAGCAGAGAGGGTAGCACGCAGTATTTT.

V gene TRBV9 combines with J gene TRBJ1-1; TRBD1 matches 11 bases. The CDR3 has 12 residues. V was pared by 4 bases and J by 10 bases, with 3 bases of the junction left unmatched. CDR1 SGDLS and CDR2 YYNGEE come from the germline V gene. The CDR3 here is CASSPGQGAAFF. CDR3 coding DNA: TGTGCCAGCAGCCCCGGACAGGGGGCAGCTTTCTTT.

The chain carries TRBV5-4 and TRBJ1-2; unclear D gene. The CDR3 loop spans 13 amino acids. V was cut by 1 base and J by 4 bases, with 8 bases left in between. The germline V gene has CDR1 SGHNT and CDR2 YYREEE (reference sequence). This CDR3 is CASSLRDFYGYTF. As DNA, the CDR3 is TGTGCCAGCAGCTTGAGGGATTTCTATGGCTACACCTTC. Looking up the rest from reference TRBV5-4 and TRBJ1-2 gives the full variable domain: ETGVTQSPTHLIKTRGQQVTLRCSSQSGHNTVSWYQQALGQGPQFIFQYYREEENGRGNFPPRFSGLQFPNYSSELNVNALELDDSALYLCASSLRDFYGYTFGSGTRLTVV.

The V and J genes are TRBV27 and TRBJ2-7, with D maybe TRBD1 (6 bases). Trimming took off 0 bases at V and 2 bases at J, with 11 bases between the two ends. The CDR3 consists of 15 residues. Germline V gene data show CDR1 as MNHEY and CDR2 as SMNVEV (reference sequence). The CDR3: CASSLSQGPTYEQYF. As DNA, the CDR3 is TGTGCCAGCAGTTTATCCCAGGGGCCGACCTACGAGCAGTACTTC.

V is TRBV20-1 and J is TRBJ1-5; maybe TRBD1 (5 bases). V was pared by 6 bases and J by 7 bases, with 10 bases between. Germline CDR1 is DFQATT and CDR2 is SNEGSKA (reference sequence). The CDR3 is 11 amino acids. CDR3: CSARGRQPQHF. CDR3 bases: TGCAGTGCGCGGGGCAGGCAGCCCCAGCATTTT.

The chain has TRBV9 and TRBJ1-1; no definite D call. Germline V gene data show CDR1 as SGDLS and CDR2 as YYNGEE. CDR3 size: 15 residues. With 6 bases removed from V and 6 bases from J, the gap between germline ends came to 21 bases. CDR3 amino acids: CASTKGWDIRSEAFF. For the CDR3, the DNA is TGTGCCAGCACCAAAGGGTGGGATATTAGGTCTGAAGCTTTCTTT.

The CDR3 region has the DNA TGTGCCAGCAGCCCCGGAGGGCGGGGGGGCGATGAGCAGTTCTTC. Encoded protein: CASSPGGRGGDEQFF. The chain uses TRBV9 and TRBJ2-1, with 9 bases lining up with TRBD2. CDR1 SGDLS and CDR2 YYNGEE come from the germline V gene. J gave up 8 bases and V 4 bases, and 10 bases lay outside the gene matches. This CDR3 is built from 15 residues.

The chain recombines TRBV27 with TRBJ2-5; D is ambiguous. Germline assignment: CDR1 MNHEY and CDR2 SMNVEV (reference sequence). Trimming stripped 2 bases from V and 4 bases from J, with 17 bases between. This CDR3 is 16 amino acids long. The CDR3 region is CASSLGPIDLPETQYF. CDR3 in DNA: TGTGCCAGCAGTTTAGGTCCAATCGACTTACCAGAGACCCAGTACTTC.

The J gene is TRBJ2-7, the V gene TRBV29-1; a possible D gene is TRBD2 (6 bases). The CDR3 loop spans 14 amino acids. The germline V and J ends were trimmed by 3 bases and 0 bases, with 12 bases remaining between them. CDR1 is SQVTM and CDR2 is ANQGSEA in the germline V gene. The CDR3, as DNA: TGCAGCGTTGAGGGGGGACGGAACTCCTACGAGCAGTACTTC. Protein: CSVEGGRNSYEQYF.

The gene calls are TRBV25-1 and TRBJ1-6; D not resolved. The CDR3 covers 13 residues. Trimming shortened V by 8 bases and J by 6 bases, and 11 bases separated the two germline ends. Germline CDR1 is MGHDK and CDR2 is SYGVNS. The CDR3 DNA reads TGTGCCAGCCCGTTGGGGTTTAATTCACCCCTCCACTTT. It codes for CASPLGFNSPLHF.

V usage is TRBV2 and J usage is TRBJ2-5; D assignment may be TRBD1 or TRBD2 (5 bases each). The CDR3 has 18 residues. Per the germline V gene, CDR1 is SNHLY and CDR2 is FYNNEI. V was trimmed by 0 bases and J by 5 bases, leaving 22 bases between them. The CDR3 sequence: CASSEAPPGRALGETQYF. CDR3 nucleotides: TGTGCCAGCAGTGAAGCCCCGCCGGGGCGGGCGCTTGGGGAGACCCAGTACTTC.

V gene TRBV1 combines with J gene TRBJ2-7; TRBD1, as called in the table, went unchecked against the DNA. TRBV1 is a recognized pseudogene. The CDR3 extends over 16 amino acids. The CDR3: CTSSQGTGGGGNEQYF. CDR3 in DNA: TGCACCAGCAGCCAAGGGACAGGGGGCGGAGGTAACGAGCAGTACTTC.

This chain joins TRBV27 and TRBJ1-1, with 11 bases aligning to TRBD1. The CDR3 length is 14 residues. The germline V gene encodes CDR1 MNHEY and CDR2 SMNVEV (reference sequence). The V and J ends lost 7 bases and 6 bases, in that order; junction bases with no gene match: 7. The CDR3 loop is CASKRTGGSPEAFF. The CDR3 coding sequence is TGTGCCAGCAAAAGGACAGGGGGCAGCCCTGAAGCTTTCTTT.